This TCR beta chain originates from a study of T-cell memory formation after mild COVID-19. Findings and caveats of the study: Mainly CM and EM harbored the contracting CD4+ clones; mainly EMRA harbored the CD8+ ones.

TCRdb reprocessed the 5' RACE reads via MiXCR and lists one record per CDR3 protein. This repertoire shows approximately 260,000 distinct CDR3 sequences, more than 15% found once; its top ten account for under 30%. The CDR3 consists of 12 residues. V shed 6 bases and J shed 7 bases, with 12 bases lying between them. CDR1 MDHEN and CDR2 SYDVKM come from the germline V gene. The sample holds a few counts of this clonotype. Its antigen remains unknown. The receptor was isolated from a man younger than 35 who had mild COVID-19 (a few samples of this study predate the infection). Cell type and time point are not known. The chain couples TRBV28 to TRBJ2-5; D not resolved. The source material was PBMCs or a T cell subset sorted from them (not recorded which). Written as DNA, the CDR3 is TGTGCCAGCAGAGCGAGCACTACGACCCAGTACTTC. This translates into CASRASTTTQYF.